The source of this T cell receptor beta chain is a study of OX40 agonist ivuxolimab in advanced cancers. Study-wide background: Mean age 60 years, range roughly 20 to 85; around 80% male.

Worth noting for this clone: The antigen remains unidentified.

TCRdb's copy holds only in-frame clones and misses some; the assay was immunoSEQ multiplex PCR. The sample has around 140,000 clones, approximately 90% seen once. Study conclusions and caveats: The CD4+ and CD8+ T cells in the blood had expanded clonally by week 6 at 0.1 to 3.0 mg/kg.

The V and J ends lost 4 bases and 6 bases respectively, with 18 bases between them. The CDR3 runs 16 residues. Germline CDR1 MNHNY, CDR2 SVGAGI (reference sequence). Patients were ineligible given autoimmune disease history or systemic immunosuppression. J is TRBJ1-4 and V is TRBV6-6; unclear D gene. Sequenced material: CD4+ or CD8+ T cells sorted from blood, taken in a trial of the OX40 agonist ivuxolimab. This TCR derives from an adult with an advanced solid tumor such as melanoma, head and neck, liver or kidney cancer. The CDR3 sequence: CASSFPLSREDEKLFF. The CDR3 DNA is TGTGCCAGCAGTTTCCCCCTTTCGAGAGAGGATGAAAAACTGTTTTTT.